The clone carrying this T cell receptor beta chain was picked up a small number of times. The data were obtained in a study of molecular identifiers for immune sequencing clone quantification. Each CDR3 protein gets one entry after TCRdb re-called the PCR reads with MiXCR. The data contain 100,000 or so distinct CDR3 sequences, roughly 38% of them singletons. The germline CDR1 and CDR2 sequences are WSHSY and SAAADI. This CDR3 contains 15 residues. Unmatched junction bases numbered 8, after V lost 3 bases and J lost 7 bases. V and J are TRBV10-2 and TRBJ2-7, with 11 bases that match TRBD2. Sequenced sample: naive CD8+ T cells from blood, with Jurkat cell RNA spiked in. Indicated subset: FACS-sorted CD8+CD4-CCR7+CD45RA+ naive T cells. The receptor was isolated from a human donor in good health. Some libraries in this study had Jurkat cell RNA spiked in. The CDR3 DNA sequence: TGCGCCAGCAGTGATATCACTAGCGGGAGAGGTGAGCAGTACTTC. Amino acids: CASSDITSGRGEQYF.